One sample yielded the 19 T cell receptor beta chains listed below, sequenced in a study of cytomegalovirus exposure and HLA in healthy donors. PCR used 60 Vbeta primers and 13 Jbeta primers. Here immunoSEQ multiplex PCR was the method, and the copy in TCRdb shows in-frame clones only, minus some. The table lists tens of thousands of clones, roughly 86% of them singletons. The sample was PBMCs. The receptors originated from a human donor in good health.

The V gene is TRBV29-1, the J gene TRBJ2-3; TRBD2 aligns across 8 bases. The CDR3 sequence is 15 residues long. Germline V gives CDR1 SQVTM, CDR2 ANQGSEA. Germline trimming cut 4 bases from V and 2 bases from J; bases unmatched to any gene: 8. The DNA for the CDR3 is TGCAGCGTTGTCGGGGGGGCCCGGGACACAGATACGCAGTATTTT. Protein sequence: CSVVGGARDTDTQYF.

A single count supports this clone. The gene calls are TRBV2 and TRBJ1-6, with TRBD1 identical over 7 bases. V was pared by 4 bases and J by 7 bases, with 1 base of the junction left unmatched. Germline assignment: CDR1 SNHLY and CDR2 FYNNEI. CDR3 length: 13 amino acids. This CDR3 reads CASSATGNSPLHF. The CDR3 region has the DNA TGTGCCAGCAGTGCGACAGGGAATTCACCCCTCCACTTT.

This chain connects TRBV14 to TRBJ2-5; 12 bases are a match to TRBD1. Germline assignment: CDR1 SGHDN and CDR2 FVKESK. Germline trimming cut 4 bases from V and 5 bases from J; bases unmatched to any gene: 14. The CDR3 extends over 18 amino acids. CDR3 loop: CASSRGTGGNAWRETQYF. DNA of the CDR3: TGTGCCAGCAGCCGCGGGACAGGGGGCAACGCTTGGAGGGAGACCCAGTACTTC.

This clone was counted a few times. The rearrangement joins TRBV11-1 to TRBJ1-5; the D gene is possibly TRBD1 (5 bases). In germline, CDR1 is SGHAT, CDR2 FQDESV (reference sequence). The CDR3 is 13 amino acids. Trimming took 3 bases from V and 8 from J, leaving 11 bases between them. Written as DNA, the CDR3 is TGTGCCAGCAGCTTTTCGGACATAGAGCCCCAGCATTTT. Translated: CASSFSDIEPQHF.

The J gene is TRBJ1-2, the V gene TRBV30; TRBD1 might be the D (6 bases). This CDR3 spans 13 amino acids. Per the germline V gene, CDR1 is GTSNPN and CDR2 is SVGIG (reference sequence). V was trimmed by 4 bases and J by 3 bases, leaving 12 bases between them. The DNA for the CDR3 is TGTGCCTGGAACGTACAGGGCGACTATGGCTACACCTTC. It translates to CAWNVQGDYGYTF.

J is TRBJ2-7 and V is TRBV5-1; D is ambiguous. The germline V gene encodes CDR1 SGHRS and CDR2 YFSETQ. V gave up 4 bases and J gave up 1 base, with 12 bases separating them. There are 14 residues in the CDR3. CDR3 loop: CASSPWAESYEQYF. The CDR3 DNA follows: TGCGCCAGCAGCCCCTGGGCCGAGTCCTACGAGCAGTACTTC.

The rearrangement joins TRBV7-2 to TRBJ2-5, with D possibly matching TRBD2 (6 bases). V gave up 2 bases and J gave up 1 base, with 20 bases separating them. In germline, CDR1 is SGHTA, CDR2 FQGNSA. The CDR3 spans 18 residues. The CDR3 DNA sequence: TGTGCCAGCAGCTTAAAAGTGGGGGGAACATTATTCCAAGAGACCCAGTACTTC. It yields the protein CASSLKVGGTLFQETQYF.

This clone has only a few counts. V usage is TRBV10-3 and J usage is TRBJ1-1; D possibly corresponds to TRBD1 (5 bases). Germline V gene data show CDR1 as ENHRY and CDR2 as SYGVKD. This CDR3 comprises 13 residues. V was shortened by 8 bases and J by 5 bases, with 15 bases between the two germline ends. The CDR3 here is CAIQTGGGTEAFF. CDR3 nucleotides: TGTGCCATCCAAACGGGGGGAGGTACTGAAGCTTTCTTT.

The CDR3 coding sequence is TGTGCCAGCAGTGGGCACCAAACAGATACGCAGTATTTT. This gives the protein CASSGHQTDTQYF. V gene TRBV27 combines with J gene TRBJ2-3; D is unclear. The germline V and J ends were trimmed by 5 bases and 3 bases, with 9 bases remaining between them. Looked up from germline, CDR1 is MNHEY and CDR2 is SMNVEV (reference sequence). The CDR3 runs 13 residues.

The CDR3 sequence: CASSGLAGLNTGELFF. CDR3 DNA: TGTGCCAGTAGTGGACTAGCGGGATTAAACACCGGGGAGCTGTTTTTT. J is TRBJ2-2 and V is TRBV19, with 12 nucleotides matching TRBD2. This CDR3 has 16 residues. V dropped 5 bases and J dropped 2; count of bases not matched to a gene: 3. Germline CDR1 is LNHDA and CDR2 is SQIVND (reference sequence). The full variable domain, in which reference TRBV19 and TRBJ2-2 provide the parts outside the CDR3, is DGGITQSPKYLFRKEGQNVTLSCEQNLNHDAMYWYRQDPGQGLRLIYYSQIVNDFQKGDIAEGYSVSREKKESFPLTVTSAQKNPTAFYLCASSGLAGLNTGELFFGEGSRLTVL.

The chain links TRBV6-1 to TRBJ1-4, with 8 bases fitting TRBD1. This CDR3 spans 14 amino acids. The V segment lost 6 bases and the J segment 8 bases; nucleotides outside the gene matches: 8. Germline V gene sequence: CDR1 MNHNS, CDR2 SASEGT. The CDR3 region has the DNA TGTGCCAGCAGGACGGACAGGGCAAGAGAAAAACTGTTTTTT. Its protein is CASRTDRAREKLFF.

This clone appeared once. The rearrangement links TRBV9 to TRBJ1-6, with a weak D call TRBD1 (5 bases). Trimming cost V 0 bases and J 10 bases, with 14 bases left between them. This CDR3 has 15 residues. Per germline, CDR1 SGDLS and CDR2 YYNGEE. CDR3 loop: CASSVAGNRGSPLHF. The CDR3, as DNA: TGTGCCAGCAGCGTAGCTGGGAACCGGGGGTCACCCCTCCACTTT.

The chain employs TRBV7-2 and TRBJ2-5; TRBD1 matches at 10 bases. The CDR3 has 15 residues. Germline-derived CDR1 and CDR2 are SGHTA and FQGNSA. The V and J ends lost 5 bases and 7 bases, in that order; junction bases with no gene match: 10. The CDR3 nucleotides read TGTGCCAGCAGCCAAGACCCCGGACAGGGGGGGACCCAGTACTTC. Its protein product is CASSQDPGQGGTQYF.

This chain links TRBV5-6 with TRBJ1-2, with D unresolved. Trimming removed 4 bases at V and 4 bases at J, with 17 bases between. The CDR3 length is 15 residues. The germline CDR1 and CDR2 sequences are SGHDT and YYEEEE. The CDR3 nucleotides are TGTGCCAGCAGCCCCTACAGCGCGCGGGGCTATGGCTACACCTTC. Translation gives CASSPYSARGYGYTF.

This chain connects TRBV9 to TRBJ2-1, with 11 positions matching TRBD2. V gave up 4 bases and J gave up 6 bases; unmatched junction bases: 6. The length of the CDR3 is 15 residues. Germline-derived CDR1 and CDR2 are SGDLS and YYNGEE. The CDR3 sequence is CASSPRLAGTNEQFF. In DNA, the CDR3 is TGTGCCAGCAGCCCTAGACTAGCGGGGACCAATGAGCAGTTCTTC.

The V call is TRBV29-1, the J call TRBJ2-7; D perhaps matches TRBD1 (5 bases). This CDR3 is built from 12 residues. Germline CDR1 is SQVTM and CDR2 is ANQGSEA. Trimming took off 3 bases at V and 5 bases at J, with 11 bases between the two ends. CDR3 in amino acids: CSVEGLRNEQYF. CDR3 sequence (DNA): TGCAGCGTTGAGGGGCTTAGAAACGAGCAGTACTTC.

V gene TRBV5-4 combines with J gene TRBJ2-3; 9 bases map to TRBD1. This CDR3 spans 15 amino acids. The V and J ends lost 4 bases and 0 bases, in that order; junction bases with no gene match: 3. The germline CDR1 and CDR2 sequences are SGHNT and YYREEE (reference sequence). CDR3 loop: CASSLDRGSTDTQYF. The CDR3 bases are TGTGCCAGCAGCCTGGACAGGGGAAGCACAGATACGCAGTATTTT.

V and J are TRBV7-9 and TRBJ2-7; 8 bases map to TRBD2. Germline V gene sequence: CDR1 SEHNR, CDR2 FQNEAQ (reference sequence). The CDR3 runs to 15 residues. J was trimmed by 5 bases and V by 5 bases; bases with no gene match: 11. The CDR3 sequence: CASSGRGDSGNEQYF. The DNA of the CDR3 is TGTGCCAGCAGCGGCCGAGGGGATAGCGGGAACGAGCAGTACTTC.

The genes are TRBV7-7 and TRBJ2-5; TRBD1 might be the D (7 bases). The length of the CDR3 is 13 residues. With 7 bases removed from V and 7 bases from J, the gap between germline ends came to 16 bases. From germline, CDR1 is SSHAT and CDR2 FNYEAQ (reference sequence). The CDR3 is CASTLVQGGTQYF. DNA of the CDR3: TGTGCCAGCACCCTCGTTCAGGGGGGGACCCAGTACTTC.